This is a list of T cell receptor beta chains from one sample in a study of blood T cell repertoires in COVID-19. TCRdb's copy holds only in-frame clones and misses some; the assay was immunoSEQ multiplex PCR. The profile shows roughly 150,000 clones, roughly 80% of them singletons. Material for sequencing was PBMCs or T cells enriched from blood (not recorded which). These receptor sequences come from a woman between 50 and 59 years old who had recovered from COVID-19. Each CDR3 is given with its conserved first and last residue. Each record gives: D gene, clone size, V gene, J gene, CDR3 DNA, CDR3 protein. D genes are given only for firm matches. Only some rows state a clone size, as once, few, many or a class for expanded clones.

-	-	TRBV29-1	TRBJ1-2	TGCAGCGTTGGCTCCGGTCTCTATGGCTACACCTTC	CSVGSGLYGYTF
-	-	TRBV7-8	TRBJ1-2	TGTGCCAGCAGCTTAGATACACCACATGGCTACACCTTC	CASSLDTPHGYTF
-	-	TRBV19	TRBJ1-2	TGTGCCAGTAGTCCAGCTAACTATGGCTACACCTTC	CASSPANYGYTF
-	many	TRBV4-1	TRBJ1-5	TGCGCCAGCAGCCAAGAGACAGGCGGTAGACAGCCCCAGCATTTT	CASSQETGGRQPQHF
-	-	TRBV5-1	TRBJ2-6	TGCGCCAGCAGCTTTACAGGTCCTTTGGCTGCTGGGGCCAACGTCCTGACTTTC	CASSFTGPLAAGANVLTF
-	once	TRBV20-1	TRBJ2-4	TGCAGTGCTAGTCAGCCAGGGGCCAAAAACATTCAGTACTTC	CSASQPGAKNIQYF
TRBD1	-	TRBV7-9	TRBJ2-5	TGTGCCAGCAGCTTATCCCCGCTAGCTGGCAGGGGGGAGACCCAGTACTTC	CASSLSPLAGRGETQYF
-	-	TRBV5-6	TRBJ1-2	TGTGCCAGCAGCCCCGGGTTGGGACAACGCTATGGCTACACCTTC	CASSPGLGQRYGYTF
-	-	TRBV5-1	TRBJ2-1	TGCGCCAGCAGCTTGGCCCTAGTAGGTGAGCAGTTCTTC	CASSLALVGEQFF
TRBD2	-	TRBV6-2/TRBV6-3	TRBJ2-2	TGTGCCAGCAGTCCCGTACTAGCGGGGGGGTTTTCGAACACCGGGGAGCTGTTTTTT	CASSPVLAGGFSNTGELFF
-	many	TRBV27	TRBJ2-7	TGTGCCAGCAGTCCCACAGGCCATGCCTACGAGCAGTACTTC	CASSPTGHAYEQYF
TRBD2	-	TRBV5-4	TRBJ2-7	TGTGCCAGCAGCATCGAGGGACTAGCGGGAGCGAGTGAGCAGTACTTC	CASSIEGLAGASEQYF
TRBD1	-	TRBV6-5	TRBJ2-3	TGTGCCAGCAGGAAGAGGACAGGTACGCAGTATTTT	CASRKRTGTQYF
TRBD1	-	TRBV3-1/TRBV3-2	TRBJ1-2	TGTGCCAGCAGCCCCCGGGACAGAACCTATGGCTACACCTTC	CASSPRDRTYGYTF
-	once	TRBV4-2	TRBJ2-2	TGTGCCAGCAGCCAAGAGATATTTAGCGGGGAGCTGTTTTTT	CASSQEIFSGELFF
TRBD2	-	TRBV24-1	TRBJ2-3	TGTGCCACCAGTGACTCTGGGTCGCTAGCGGGGTCCACAGATACGCAGTATTTT	CATSDSGSLAGSTDTQYF
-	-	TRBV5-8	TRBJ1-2	TGTGCCAGCAGCCGACTCCAGGGGATCTATGGCTACACCTTC	CASSRLQGIYGYTF
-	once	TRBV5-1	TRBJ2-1	TGCGCCAGCAGCCTGGGGGCTGGGAATGAGCAGTTCTTC	CASSLGAGNEQFF
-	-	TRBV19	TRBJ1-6	TGTGCCAGTAGTATCCTCAAGGGGCGCCGCCCCGCTTCACCCCTCCACTTT	CASSILKGRRPASPLHF
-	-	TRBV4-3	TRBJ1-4	TGCGCCAGCAGCCAAGATCCGGGGGCTAATGAAAAACTGTTTTTT	CASSQDPGANEKLFF
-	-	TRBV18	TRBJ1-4	TGTGCCAGCTCACCAGTAATGAGGCCTCAGGAAAAACTGTTTTTT	CASSPVMRPQEKLFF
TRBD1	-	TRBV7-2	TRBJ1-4	TGTGCCAGCAGCACCTACAGGGGAACTAATGAAAAACTGTTTTTT	CASSTYRGTNEKLFF
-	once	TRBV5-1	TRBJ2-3	TGCGCCAGCAGCACCCGGGACATCACAGATACGCAGTATTTT	CASSTRDITDTQYF
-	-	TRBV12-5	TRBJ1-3	TGTGCTAGTGGTTTTCCCTCCCTATCTGGAAACACCATATATTTT	CASGFPSLSGNTIYF
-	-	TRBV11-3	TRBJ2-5	TGTGCCAGCAGCTTCCCCCCCTCTTTGGCGGGGCGGAGCGACCAAGAGACCCAGTACTTC	CASSFPPSLAGRSDQETQYF
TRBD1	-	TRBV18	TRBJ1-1	TGTGCCAGCTCACCGGGCCTAATGGACAGGGGCCCTGAAGCTTTCTTT	CASSPGLMDRGPEAFF
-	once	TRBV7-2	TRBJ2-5	TGTGCCAGCAGCTTAACGACAGGGACCCAGTACTTC	CASSLTTGTQYF
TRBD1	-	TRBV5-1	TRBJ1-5	TGCGCCAGCAGCGTAGACAGGGGGACTCAGCCCCAGCATTTT	CASSVDRGTQPQHF
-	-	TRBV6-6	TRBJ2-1	TGTGCCAGCAGTGCGAATCTCAATGAGCAGTTCTTC	CASSANLNEQFF
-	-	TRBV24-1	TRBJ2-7	TGTGCCACCAGGAACAGGGCCACAGAGGCCCCAAGCTTC	CATRNRATEAPSF
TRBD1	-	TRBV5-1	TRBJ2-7	TGCGCCAGCAGCCCGGGACAGGGCGACTACGAGCAGTACTTC	CASSPGQGDYEQYF
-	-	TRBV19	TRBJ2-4	TGTGCCAGTAGTAGGCAGGGGGGAGCCAAAAACATTCAGTACTTC	CASSRQGGAKNIQYF
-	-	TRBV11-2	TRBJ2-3	TGTGCCAGCAGCTTAGGAACAGGGTTCACAGATACGCAGTATTTT	CASSLGTGFTDTQYF
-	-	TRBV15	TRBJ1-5	TGTGCCACCAGCAGAGGACTGAACAATCAGCCCCAGCATTTT	CATSRGLNNQPQHF
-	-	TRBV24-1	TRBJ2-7	TGTGCCACCAGCAGTGGTTTCCTGGGAAGGCGGGGTTCCTACGAGCAGTACTTC	CATSSGFLGRRGSYEQYF
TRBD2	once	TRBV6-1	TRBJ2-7	TGTGCCAGCAGTGAAGCATCCGGGGGGTCTAGCTTTTACGAGCAGTACTTC	CASSEASGGSSFYEQYF
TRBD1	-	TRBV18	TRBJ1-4	TGTGCCAGCTCATCCAGACAGGGCCGCGCCTCAACTAATGAAAAACTGTTTTTT	CASSSRQGRASTNEKLFF
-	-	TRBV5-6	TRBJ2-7	TGTGCCAGCAGCTTACCGGACAGACCCTTGGAGCAGTACTTC	CASSLPDRPLEQYF
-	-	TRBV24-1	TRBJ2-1	TGTGCCACCAGTGATTACCACACGAACAATGAGCAGTTCTTC	CATSDYHTNNEQFF
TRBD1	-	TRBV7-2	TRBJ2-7	TGTGCCAGCAGCTCCTCGGGGGGACAGGGACGGCGCGAGCAGTACTTC	CASSSSGGQGRREQYF
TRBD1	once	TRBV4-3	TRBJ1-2	TGCGCCAGCAGCCAAGAGACAGGGATTGTGAACTATGGCTACACCTTC	CASSQETGIVNYGYTF
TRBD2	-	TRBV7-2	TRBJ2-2	TGTGCCAGCAGCTCTGGACTAGCGGACTACACCGGGGAGCTGTTTTTT	CASSSGLADYTGELFF
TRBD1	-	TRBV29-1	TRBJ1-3	TGCAGCGTTTCGGAGGGGACAGCTGGAAACACCATATATTTT	CSVSEGTAGNTIYF
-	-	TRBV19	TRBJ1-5	TGTGCCAGTAGTATAGATCTCTTCGGGGCAGGGGAGGGGAATCAGCCCCAGCATTTT	CASSIDLFGAGEGNQPQHF
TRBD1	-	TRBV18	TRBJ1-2	TGTGCCAGCTCACCCTCCGACAGGGGGCGAAACTATGGCTACACCTTC	CASSPSDRGRNYGYTF
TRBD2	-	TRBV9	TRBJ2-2	TGTGCCAGCAGCTCCCGGGGGGAGAAGAACACCGGGGAGCTGTTTTTT	CASSSRGEKNTGELFF
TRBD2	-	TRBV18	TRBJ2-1	TGTGCCAGCTCACCATATACTAGCGGGAGGATGGATGAGCAGTTCTTC	CASSPYTSGRMDEQFF
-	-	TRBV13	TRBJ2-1	TGTGCCAGCAGCTTAAGGAGACAGACGCAGTTCTTC	CASSLRRQTQFF
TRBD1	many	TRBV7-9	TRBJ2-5	TGTGCCAGCAGCTTAGCGGGACAGGGCTTGGAGACCCAGTACTTC	CASSLAGQGLETQYF
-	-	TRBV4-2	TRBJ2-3	TGTGCCAGCAGCCAAGATCAGGGGGGCTCAGATACGCAGTATTTT	CASSQDQGGSDTQYF
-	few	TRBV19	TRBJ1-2	TGTGCCAGTAGTATAGAGGCCGGGAGCTATGGCTACACCTTC	CASSIEAGSYGYTF
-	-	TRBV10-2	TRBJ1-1	TGCGCCACTCTAGGGGGTGTGAACACTGAAGCTTTCTTT	CATLGGVNTEAFF
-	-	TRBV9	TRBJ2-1	TGTGCCAGCAGCACACTAGCCCTCTCCTACAATGAGCAGTTCTTC	CASSTLALSYNEQFF
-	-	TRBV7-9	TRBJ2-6	TGTGCCAGCAGGAAACGGACAGAGACCCACTCTGGGGCCAACGTCCTGACTTTC	CASRKRTETHSGANVLTF
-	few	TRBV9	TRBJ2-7	TGTGCCAGCAGCGTAGCCGGGAGCCCCTACGAGCAGTACTTC	CASSVAGSPYEQYF
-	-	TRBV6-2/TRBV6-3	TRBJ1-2	TGTGCCAGCAGTTATACGGTGGAGAGCTATGGCTACACCTTC	CASSYTVESYGYTF
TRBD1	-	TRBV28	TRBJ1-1	TGTGCCAGCAGCCTTACAGGGGTTAACACTGAAGCTTTCTTT	CASSLTGVNTEAFF
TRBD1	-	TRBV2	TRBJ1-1	TGTGCCAGCAGTGAACAGGGGGGGAACACTGAAGCTTTCTTT	CASSEQGGNTEAFF
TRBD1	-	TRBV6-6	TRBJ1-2	TGTGCCAGCAGAAGGGGGACAGATCTTAACTATGGCTACACCTTC	CASRRGTDLNYGYTF
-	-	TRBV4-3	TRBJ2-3	TGCGCCAGCAGCCAAGTGGGCAGTCCTAGCACAGATACGCAGTATTTT	CASSQVGSPSTDTQYF